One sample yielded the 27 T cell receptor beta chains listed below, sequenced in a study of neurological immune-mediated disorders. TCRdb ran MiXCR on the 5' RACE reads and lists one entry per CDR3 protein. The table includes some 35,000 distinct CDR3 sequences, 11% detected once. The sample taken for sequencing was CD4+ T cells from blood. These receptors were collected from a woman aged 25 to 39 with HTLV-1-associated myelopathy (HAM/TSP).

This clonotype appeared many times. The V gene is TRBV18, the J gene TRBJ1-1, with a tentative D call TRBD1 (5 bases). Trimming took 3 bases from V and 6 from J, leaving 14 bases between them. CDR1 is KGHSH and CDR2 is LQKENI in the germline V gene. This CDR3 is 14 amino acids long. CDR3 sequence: CASSPGTSTAEAFF. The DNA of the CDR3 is TGTGCCAGCTCACCCGGGACCTCTACAGCTGAAGCTTTCTTT.

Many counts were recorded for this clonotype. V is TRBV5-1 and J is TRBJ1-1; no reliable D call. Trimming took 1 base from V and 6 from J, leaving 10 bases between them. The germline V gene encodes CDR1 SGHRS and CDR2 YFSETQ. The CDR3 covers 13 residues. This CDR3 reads CASSLNSGSEAFF. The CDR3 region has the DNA TGCGCCAGCAGCTTGAATTCGGGGTCTGAAGCTTTCTTT.

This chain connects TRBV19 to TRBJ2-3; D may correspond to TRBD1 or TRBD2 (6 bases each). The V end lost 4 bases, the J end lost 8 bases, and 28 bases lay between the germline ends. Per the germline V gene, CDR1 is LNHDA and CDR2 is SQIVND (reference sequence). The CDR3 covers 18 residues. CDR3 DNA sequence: TGTGCCAGTAGTACCCCTAAAGGGGGAGGCACGGGCGGTGGTACGCAGTATTTT. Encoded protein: CASSTPKGGGTGGGTQYF.

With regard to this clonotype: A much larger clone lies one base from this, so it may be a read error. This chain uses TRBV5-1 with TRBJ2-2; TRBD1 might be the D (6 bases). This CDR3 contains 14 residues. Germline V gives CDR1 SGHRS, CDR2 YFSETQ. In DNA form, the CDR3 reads TGCACCAGCAGCAGACAGGCGAACACCGGGGAGCTGTTTTTT. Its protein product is CTSSRQANTGELFF.

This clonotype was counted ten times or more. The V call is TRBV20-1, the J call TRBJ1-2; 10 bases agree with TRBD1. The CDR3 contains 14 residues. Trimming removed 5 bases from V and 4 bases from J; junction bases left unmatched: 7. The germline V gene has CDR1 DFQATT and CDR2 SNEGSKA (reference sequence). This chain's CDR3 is CSAGSGTGVYGYTF. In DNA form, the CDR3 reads TGCAGTGCTGGATCCGGGACAGGGGTCTATGGCTACACCTTC.

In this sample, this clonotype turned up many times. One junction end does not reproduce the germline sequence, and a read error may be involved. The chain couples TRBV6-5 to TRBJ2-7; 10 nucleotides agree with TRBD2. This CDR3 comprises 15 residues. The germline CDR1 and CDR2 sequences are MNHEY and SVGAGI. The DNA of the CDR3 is TGTGCCAGCAGTTACCAAGGAGGGGTAGCGGGGGGCTTAATCTTC. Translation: CASSYQGGVAGGLIF.

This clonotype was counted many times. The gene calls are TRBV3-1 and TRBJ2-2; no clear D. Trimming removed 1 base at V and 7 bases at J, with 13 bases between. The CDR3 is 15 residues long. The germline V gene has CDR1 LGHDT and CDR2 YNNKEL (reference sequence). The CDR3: CASSQGPLLGGELFF. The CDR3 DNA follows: TGTGCCAGCAGCCAAGGTCCACTATTGGGCGGGGAGCTGTTTTTT. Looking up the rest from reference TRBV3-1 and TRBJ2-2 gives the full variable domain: DTAVSQTPKYLVTQMGNDKSIKCEQNLGHDTMYWYKQDSKKFLKIMFSYNNKELIINETVPNRFSPKSPDKAHLNLHINSLELGDSAVYFCASSQGPLLGGELFFGEGSRLTVL.

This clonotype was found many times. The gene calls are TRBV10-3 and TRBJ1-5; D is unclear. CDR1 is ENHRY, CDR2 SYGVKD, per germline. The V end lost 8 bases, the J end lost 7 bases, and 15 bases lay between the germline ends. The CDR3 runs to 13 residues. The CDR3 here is CAIGEGDLQPQHF. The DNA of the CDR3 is TGTGCCATCGGAGAGGGAGACCTCCAGCCCCAGCATTTT.

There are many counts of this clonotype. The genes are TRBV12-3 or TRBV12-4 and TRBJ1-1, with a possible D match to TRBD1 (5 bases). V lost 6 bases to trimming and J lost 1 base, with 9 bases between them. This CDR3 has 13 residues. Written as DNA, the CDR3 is TGTGCCAGCAGGGGGCTGTCGAACACTGAAGCTTTCTTT. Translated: CASRGLSNTEAFF.

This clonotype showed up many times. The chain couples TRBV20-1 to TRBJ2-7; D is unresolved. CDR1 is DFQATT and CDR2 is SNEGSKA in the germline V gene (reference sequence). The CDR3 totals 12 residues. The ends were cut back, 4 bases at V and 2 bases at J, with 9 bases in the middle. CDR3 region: CSAIDGTYEQYF. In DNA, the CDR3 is TGCAGTGCTATTGACGGAACCTACGAGCAGTACTTC.

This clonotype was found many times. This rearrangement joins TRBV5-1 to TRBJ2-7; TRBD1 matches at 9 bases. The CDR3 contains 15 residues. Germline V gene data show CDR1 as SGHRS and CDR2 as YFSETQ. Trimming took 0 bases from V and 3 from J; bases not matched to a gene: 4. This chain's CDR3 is CASSLGGTGNYEQYF. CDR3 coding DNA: TGCGCCAGCAGCTTGGGTGGGACAGGGAACTACGAGCAGTACTTC.

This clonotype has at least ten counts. In DNA form, the CDR3 reads TGCGCCAGCAGCTTCCTGGCGGGGAACACCGGGGAGCTGTTTTTT. Translating gives CASSFLAGNTGELFF. The chain couples TRBV5-1 to TRBJ2-2, with a tentative D call TRBD2 (5 bases). This CDR3 has 15 residues. Trimming shortened V by 2 bases and J by 1 base, and 9 bases separated the two germline ends. Germline values: CDR1 SGHRS, CDR2 YFSETQ.

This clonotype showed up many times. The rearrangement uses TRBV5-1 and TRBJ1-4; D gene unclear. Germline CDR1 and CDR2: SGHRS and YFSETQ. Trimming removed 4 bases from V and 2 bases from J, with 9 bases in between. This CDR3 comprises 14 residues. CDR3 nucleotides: TGCGCCAGCAGCGGTGGGGTTACTAATGAAAAACTGTTTTTT. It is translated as CASSGGVTNEKLFF.

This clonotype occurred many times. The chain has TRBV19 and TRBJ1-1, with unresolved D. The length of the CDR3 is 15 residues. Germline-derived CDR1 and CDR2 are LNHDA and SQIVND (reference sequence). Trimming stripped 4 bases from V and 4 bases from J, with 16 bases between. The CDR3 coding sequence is TGTGCCAGTAGTACACCTCTACGCGGCGGCACTGAAGCTTTCTTT. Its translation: CASSTPLRGGTEAFF.

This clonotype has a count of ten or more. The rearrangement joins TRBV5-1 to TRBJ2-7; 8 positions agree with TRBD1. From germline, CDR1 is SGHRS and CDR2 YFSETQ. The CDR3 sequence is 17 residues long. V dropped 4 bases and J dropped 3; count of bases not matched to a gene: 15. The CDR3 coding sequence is TGCGCCAGCAGCCTGAACACCCGGGGACAGGCGAACTACGAGCAGTACTTC. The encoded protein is CASSLNTRGQANYEQYF. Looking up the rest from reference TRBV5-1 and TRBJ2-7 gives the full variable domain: KAGVTQTPRYLIKTRGQQVTLSCSPISGHRSVSWYQQTPGQGLQFLFEYFSETQRNKGNFPGRFSGRQFSNSRSEMNVSTLELGDSALYLCASSLNTRGQANYEQYFGPGTRLTVT.

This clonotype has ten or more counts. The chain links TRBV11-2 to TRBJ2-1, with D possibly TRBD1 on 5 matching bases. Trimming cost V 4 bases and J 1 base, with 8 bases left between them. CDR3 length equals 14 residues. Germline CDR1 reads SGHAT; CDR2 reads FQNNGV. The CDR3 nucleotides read TGTGCCAGCAGCTGGACATCTTCCTACAATGAGCAGTTCTTC. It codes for CASSWTSSYNEQFF. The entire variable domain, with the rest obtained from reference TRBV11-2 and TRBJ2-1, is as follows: EAGVAQSPRYKIIEKRQSVAFWCNPISGHATLYWYQQILGQGPKLLIQFQNNGVVDDSQLPKDRFSAERLKGVDSTLKIQPAKLEDSAVYLCASSWTSSYNEQFFGPGTRLTVL.

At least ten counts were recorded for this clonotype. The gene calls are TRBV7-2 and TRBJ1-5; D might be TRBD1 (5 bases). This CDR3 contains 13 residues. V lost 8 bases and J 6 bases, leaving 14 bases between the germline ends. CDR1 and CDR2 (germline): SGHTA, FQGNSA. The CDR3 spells CASGAGYSQPQHF. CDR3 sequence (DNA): TGTGCCAGCGGGGCAGGGTATAGTCAGCCCCAGCATTTT.

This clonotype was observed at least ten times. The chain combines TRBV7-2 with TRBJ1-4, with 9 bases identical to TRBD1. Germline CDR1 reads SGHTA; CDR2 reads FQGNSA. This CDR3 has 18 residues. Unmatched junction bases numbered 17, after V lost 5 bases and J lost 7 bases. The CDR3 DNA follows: TGTGCCAGCAGCCCTAGGGGCGGACAGGGGAGAAGGAGTGAAAAACTGTTTTTT. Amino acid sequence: CASSPRGGQGRRSEKLFF. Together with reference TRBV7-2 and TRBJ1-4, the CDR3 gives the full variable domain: GAGVSQSPSNKVTEKGKDVELRCDPISGHTALYWYRQSLGQGLEFLIYFQGNSAPDKSGLPSDRFSAERTGGSVSTLTIQRTQQEDSAVYLCASSPRGGQGRRSEKLFFGSGTQLSVL.

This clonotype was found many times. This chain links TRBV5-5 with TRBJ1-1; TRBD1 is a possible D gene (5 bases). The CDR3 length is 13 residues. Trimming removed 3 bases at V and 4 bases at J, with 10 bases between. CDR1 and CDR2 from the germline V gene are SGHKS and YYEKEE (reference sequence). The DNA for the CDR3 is TGTGCCAGCAGCTCCGGACAATCCACTGAAGCTTTCTTT. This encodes CASSSGQSTEAFF.

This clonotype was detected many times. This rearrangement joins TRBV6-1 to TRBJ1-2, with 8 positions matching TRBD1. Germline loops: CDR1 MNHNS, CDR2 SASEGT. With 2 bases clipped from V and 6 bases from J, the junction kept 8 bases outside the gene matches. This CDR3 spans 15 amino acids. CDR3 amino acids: CASSEFGQGANGYTF. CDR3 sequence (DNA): TGTGCCAGCAGTGAATTTGGGCAGGGGGCGAATGGCTACACCTTC.

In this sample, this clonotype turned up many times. CDR3 protein: CASTGTAMYEQYF. The CDR3 nucleotides are TGCGCCAGTACCGGGACAGCGATGTACGAGCAGTACTTC. The chain joins TRBV5-1 to TRBJ2-7, with 7 bases that match TRBD1. This CDR3 comprises 13 residues. Germline loops: CDR1 SGHRS, CDR2 YFSETQ. Germline trimming cut 8 bases from V and 4 bases from J; bases unmatched to any gene: 9.

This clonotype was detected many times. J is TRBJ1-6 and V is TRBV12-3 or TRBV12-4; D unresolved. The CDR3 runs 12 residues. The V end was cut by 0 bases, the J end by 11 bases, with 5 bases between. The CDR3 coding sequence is TGTGCCAGCAGTTTAGCGCGCCCACCCCTCCACTTT. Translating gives CASSLARPPLHF.

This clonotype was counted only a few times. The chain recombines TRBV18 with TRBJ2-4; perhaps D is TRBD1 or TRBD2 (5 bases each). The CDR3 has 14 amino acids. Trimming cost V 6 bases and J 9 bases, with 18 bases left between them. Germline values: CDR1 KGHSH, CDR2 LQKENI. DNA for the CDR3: TGTGCCAGCTCCCCTACCGGGACGGTGGGCATTCAGTACTTC. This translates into CASSPTGTVGIQYF.

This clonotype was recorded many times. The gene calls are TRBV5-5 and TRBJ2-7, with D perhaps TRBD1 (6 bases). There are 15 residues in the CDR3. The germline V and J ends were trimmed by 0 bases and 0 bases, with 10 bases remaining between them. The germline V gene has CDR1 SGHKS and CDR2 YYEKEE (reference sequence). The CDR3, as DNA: TGTGCCAGCAGCTTGGCCACGGACAGCTCCTACGAGCAGTACTTC. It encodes CASSLATDSSYEQYF.

The CDR3: CASSLDLLRGAHEQYF. The CDR3 coding sequence is TGTGCCAGCAGCTTAGATCTTTTGCGGGGGGCCCACGAGCAGTACTTC. The chain combines TRBV7-2 with TRBJ2-7; 8 bases match TRBD2. The germline V gene encodes CDR1 SGHTA and CDR2 FQGNSA. This CDR3 has 16 amino acids. The trim removed 1 base at V and 5 bases at J, leaving 10 bases unmatched.

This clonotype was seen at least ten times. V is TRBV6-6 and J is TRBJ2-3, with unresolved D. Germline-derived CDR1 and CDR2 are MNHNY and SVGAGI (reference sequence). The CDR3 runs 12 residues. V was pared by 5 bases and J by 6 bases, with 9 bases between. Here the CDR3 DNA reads TGTGCCAGCAGTCACGGTAGGGATACGCAGTATTTT. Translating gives CASSHGRDTQYF.

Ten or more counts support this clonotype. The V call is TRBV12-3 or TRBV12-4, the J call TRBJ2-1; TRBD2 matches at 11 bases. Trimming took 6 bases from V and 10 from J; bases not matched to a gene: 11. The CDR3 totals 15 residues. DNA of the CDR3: TGTGCCAGCAGCCTGACTAGCGGGGTCGGCGGAGAGCAGTTCTTC. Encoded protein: CASSLTSGVGGEQFF.